These 5 T cell receptor beta chains were all obtained from the same sample, sequenced in a study of blood T cell repertoires in COVID-19. Using immunoSEQ multiplex PCR, the repertoire was profiled, and TCRdb retains in-frame clones only, with some absent. Here the sample spans a few hundred thousand clones, about 89% being singletons. The sample was peripheral blood. The origin of the receptors is a man aged 25 to 40 with acute or convalescent COVID-19.

The chain joins TRBV4-1 to TRBJ1-1; D is unresolved. Trimming took off 0 bases at V and 1 base at J, with 12 bases between the two ends. The V gene's germline CDR1 is MGHRA and CDR2 YSYEKL. The CDR3 sequence is 16 residues long. In DNA form, the CDR3 reads TGCGCCAGCAGCCAAGATTTGGGAGGATGGAACACTGAAGCTTTCTTT. Protein: CASSQDLGGWNTEAFF.

The chain combines TRBV7-9 with TRBJ2-7; D might be TRBD2 (5 bases). Germline V gene sequence: CDR1 SEHNR, CDR2 FQNEAQ (reference sequence). The CDR3 runs to 12 residues. V lost 5 bases, J lost 6 bases, and 11 bases lay in between. For the CDR3, the DNA is TGTGCCAGCAGCGTAACTAGAGGCGAGCAGTACTTC. Translation gives CASSVTRGEQYF.

CDR3 sequence (DNA): TGTGCCTTGGCACTCGGACAGGGGGCTTGGGGTCTGTTTTTT. This encodes CALALGQGAWGLFF. This rearrangement joins TRBV30 to TRBJ1-4, with 11 bases that match TRBD1. The CDR3 is made up of 14 amino acids. Germline assignment: CDR1 GTSNPN and CDR2 SVGIG (reference sequence). Trimming cost V 7 bases and J 14 bases; bases outside gene matches: 15.

The count of this clone is one. Here the CDR3 DNA reads TGTGCCAGCAGCTTGAAGTACGGTTCTGGAAACACCATATATTTT. It is translated as CASSLKYGSGNTIYF. The chain couples TRBV5-8 to TRBJ1-3; D gene uncertain. The CDR3 covers 15 residues. Trimming stripped 1 base from V and 1 base from J, with 9 bases between. The germline V gene has CDR1 SGHTS and CDR2 YDEGEE. Full variable domain (missing parts from reference TRBV5-8 and TRBJ1-3): EAGVTQSPTHLIKTRGQQATLRCSPISGHTSVYWYQQALGLGLQFLLWYDEGEERNRGNFPPRFSGRQFPNYSSELNVNALELEDSALYLCASSLKYGSGNTIYFGEGSWLTVV.

The chain joins TRBV27 to TRBJ1-6, with 10 bases matching TRBD1. Germline assignment: CDR1 MNHEY and CDR2 SMNVEV (reference sequence). CDR3 size: 14 residues. With 6 bases clipped from V and 7 bases from J, the junction kept 3 bases outside the gene matches. As DNA, the CDR3 is TGTGCCAGCAGGACGGGACAGGGGAATTCACCCCTCCACTTT. Translating it yields CASRTGQGNSPLHF.